This T cell receptor (beta chain) was recorded in a study of blood T cell repertoires in COVID-19. As for the study in general: Material from acute and convalescent COVID-19 was sourced from the United States, Italy and Spain. In each case, the material was cDNA or gDNA derived from T cells, B-cell-depleted T cells, or PBMCs.

Only in-frame clones appear in the TCRdb table, and some are missing; sequencing was by immunoSEQ multiplex PCR. Of hundreds of thousands of clones in the sample, 90% were seen once. Per the germline V gene, CDR1 is ENHRY and CDR2 is SYGVKD. The V gene end was trimmed by 0 bases and the J gene end by 0 bases; junction bases not matched to a gene: 4. This CDR3 has 17 residues. Sequencing was done on a sample of PBMCs or T cells enriched from blood (not recorded which). The chain employs TRBV10-3 and TRBJ2-2, with 7 nucleotides matching TRBD2. The TCR comes from a woman in her late teens or twenties with acute COVID-19. The CDR3 nucleotides are TGTGCCATCAGTGAGTCGGGAGGGTTGGCGAACACCGGGGAGCTGTTTTTT. Translating it yields CAISESGGLANTGELFF.